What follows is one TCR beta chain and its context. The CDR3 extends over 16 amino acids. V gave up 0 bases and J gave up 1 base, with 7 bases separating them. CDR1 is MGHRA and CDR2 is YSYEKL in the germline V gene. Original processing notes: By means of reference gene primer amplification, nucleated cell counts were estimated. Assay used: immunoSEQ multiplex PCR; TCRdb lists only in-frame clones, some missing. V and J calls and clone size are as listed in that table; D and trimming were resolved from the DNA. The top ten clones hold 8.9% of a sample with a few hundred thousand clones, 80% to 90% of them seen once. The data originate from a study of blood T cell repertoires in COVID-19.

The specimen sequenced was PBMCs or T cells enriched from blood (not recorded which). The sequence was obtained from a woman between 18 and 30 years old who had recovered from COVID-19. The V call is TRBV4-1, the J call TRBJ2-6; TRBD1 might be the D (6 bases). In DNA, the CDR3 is TGCGCCAGCAGCCAAGAGGGGACATCTGGGGCCAACGTCCTGACTTTC. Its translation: CASSQEGTSGANVLTF.